This T cell receptor (beta chain) stems from a study of cytomegalovirus exposure and HLA in healthy donors. Study summary: Of all 380 or so donors who were genotyped, roughly 83% belonged to the Caucasian-associated ancestry cluster. The study's findings and limits: Immune exposure information comprised only CMV serostatus. Testing in vitro showed three CMV-associated chains specific for CMV antigens.

Primers: 60 Vbeta forward and 13 Jbeta reverse. The assay was immunoSEQ multiplex PCR, and TCRdb's table has in-frame clones only and misses some. The sample holds 130,000 to 150,000 clones; approximately 80% are singletons and the top ten take roughly 2.9%. In the case of this clone: What it binds is not known.

This TCR was sampled from a female donor in good health and CMV-seronegative. Sequencing was performed on PBMCs.

The CDR3 is CASSVTGWDTGELFF. CDR3 bases: TGTGCCAGCAGTGTGACAGGGTGGGACACCGGGGAGCTGTTTTTT. The chain has TRBV2 and TRBJ2-2, with TRBD1 identical over 7 bases. CDR1 is SNHLY and CDR2 is FYNNEI in the germline V gene. V shed 4 bases and J 3 bases; nucleotides not matched to a gene: 5. This CDR3 contains 15 residues.